The 29 T cell receptor beta chains in this list originate from one sample, sequenced in a study of blood T cells in healthy people across ages. Primed by a sample-barcoded 5' primer and a J-beta primer mix, a second PCR proceeded for roughly 6 to 12 cycles. TCRdb ran MiXCR on the 5' RACE reads and lists one entry per CDR3 protein. The repertoire holds around 1,500,000 distinct CDR3 sequences, with 28% as singletons. The sequenced sample was blood. These receptors originate from a woman under 40 in good health.

This clonotype turned up a few times. The chain couples TRBV29-1 to TRBJ2-7; 9 positions agree with TRBD1. Germline lookup yields CDR1 SQVTM and CDR2 ANQGSEA. The CDR3 covers 13 residues. V shed 4 bases, J shed 2 bases, and the junction held 3 bases outside the gene matches. CDR3 in DNA: TGCAGCGTTGGACGACAGGGGGCCTACGAGCAGTACTTC. This gives the protein CSVGRQGAYEQYF.

This clonotype was counted at least ten times. V is TRBV7-2 and J is TRBJ2-4, with a tentative D call TRBD2 (6 bases). CDR1 SGHTA and CDR2 FQGNSA come from the germline V gene. V lost 1 base to trimming and J lost 12 bases, with 13 bases between them. The CDR3 is 13 residues long. In DNA, the CDR3 is TGTGCCAGCAGCTTAGTTACGGAGGGCCGTCAGTACTTC. Its translation: CASSLVTEGRQYF.

The rearrangement uses TRBV20-1 and TRBJ2-1; D is unclear. This CDR3 region has 14 residues. Per the germline V gene, CDR1 is DFQATT and CDR2 is SNEGSKA (reference sequence). V gave up 3 bases and J gave up 8 bases, with 17 bases separating them. The CDR3 DNA sequence: TGCAGTGCTAGCCGTAACCCTCTCCGCTATGAGCAGTTCTTC. Protein: CSASRNPLRYEQFF.

The V gene is TRBV2, the J gene TRBJ2-3; 8 positions agree with TRBD2. V dropped 11 bases and J dropped 2; count of bases not matched to a gene: 6. The CDR3 covers 13 residues. Germline V lookup: CDR1 SNHLY, CDR2 FYNNEI. CDR3 nucleotides: TGTGCCGCTGGCGGGGGGACCACAGATACGCAGTATTTT. This codes for CAAGGGTTDTQYF. Full variable domain (outside the CDR3, taken from reference TRBV2 and TRBJ2-3): EPEVTQTPSHQVTQMGQEVILRCVPISNHLYFYWYRQILGQKVEFLVSFYNNEISEKSEIFDDQFSVERPDGSNFTLKIRSTKLEDSAMYFCAAGGGTTDTQYFGPGTRLTVL.

Many counts were recorded for this clonotype. Germline is not matched at one junction end, which may reflect a read error. This chain connects TRBV7-9 to TRBJ2-7, with unresolved D. This CDR3 has 13 residues. Germline lookup yields CDR1 SEHNR and CDR2 FQNEAQ (reference sequence). CDR3 bases: TGCGCCAGCAGCTTGGCCGAAGGCTACGAGCAGTACTTC. It specifies CASSLAEGYEQYF.

This clonotype was counted at least ten times. The chain combines TRBV20-1 with TRBJ2-7; D ambiguous. With 0 bases removed from V and 2 bases from J, the gap between germline ends came to 8 bases. The CDR3 spans 13 residues. Germline V lookup: CDR1 DFQATT, CDR2 SNEGSKA (reference sequence). The DNA for the CDR3 is TGCAGTGCTAGAGAAGCGCCTCCCTACGAGCAGTACTTC. Encoded protein: CSAREAPPYEQYF.

This clonotype was recorded only once. This may come from a read error, since a much larger clone is one base off. J is TRBJ2-3 and V is TRBV29-1; 8 nucleotides agree with TRBD1. The V gene end was trimmed by 8 bases and the J gene end by 0 bases; junction bases not matched to a gene: 10. The CDR3 spans 15 residues. In germline, CDR1 is SQVTM, CDR2 ANQGSEA. The CDR3 DNA sequence: TGCAGCATAGGATCGACAGGGGCTAGCACAGATACGCAGTATTTT. Amino acid sequence: CSIGSTGASTDTQYF.

This clonotype was found a few times. The chain joins TRBV4-2 to TRBJ2-3, with TRBD2 identical over 10 bases. V dropped 0 bases and J dropped 4; count of bases not matched to a gene: 4. Germline V lookup: CDR1 LGHNA, CDR2 YNFKEQ. The CDR3 contains 16 residues. The DNA of the CDR3 is TGTGCCAGCAGCCAAGAGGCCAGCGGGGGGGCAGATACGCAGTATTTT. The encoded protein is CASSQEASGGADTQYF.

The chain uses TRBV5-1 and TRBJ2-1, with 11 nucleotides matching TRBD1. V shed 5 bases and J 4 bases; nucleotides not matched to a gene: 5. The V gene's germline CDR1 is SGHRS and CDR2 YFSETQ. The CDR3 has 15 amino acids. The CDR3 sequence: CASRNGTGGYNEQFF. CDR3 bases: TGCGCCAGCAGGAACGGGACAGGGGGTTACAATGAGCAGTTCTTC.

This clonotype was seen many times. This chain links TRBV11-2 with TRBJ2-5, with D possibly called TRBD1 or TRBD2 (5 bases each). V lost 5 bases, J lost 3 bases, and 10 bases lay in between. The germline V gene encodes CDR1 SGHAT and CDR2 FQNNGV. This CDR3 is built from 13 residues. This CDR3 is CASSPGREETQYF. The CDR3 region has the DNA TGTGCCAGCAGCCCGGGACGGGAAGAGACCCAGTACTTC.

The sample holds many counts of this clonotype. V is TRBV5-1 and J is TRBJ2-1; TRBD2 is a possible D gene (6 bases). Trimming shortened V by 5 bases and J by 0 bases, and 12 bases separated the two germline ends. The CDR3 spans 15 residues. Germline-derived CDR1 and CDR2 are SGHRS and YFSETQ. The DNA for the CDR3 is TGCGCCAGCAGTTCAGCGGGCAACTCCTACAATGAGCAGTTCTTC. It is translated as CASSSAGNSYNEQFF.

The chain employs TRBV21-1 and TRBJ2-1; the D call of TRBD1 is as the table states it, not checked on the DNA. TRBV21-1 is a known pseudogene. The CDR3 is 16 amino acids. In nucleotides, the CDR3 is TGTGCCAGCAGCAAAGCCCCCTCGAGTATTTGGGTTATGGAGTTCTTC. Its translation: CASSKAPSSIWVMEFF.

This clonotype occurred a few times. The CDR3 DNA is TGTGCCAGCAGCCGTTGGACTAGCGGGATAGGGGATGAGCAGTACTTC. Its protein product is CASSRWTSGIGDEQYF. This rearrangement joins TRBV7-2 to TRBJ2-4; TRBD2 matches 12 bases. CDR1 is SGHTA and CDR2 is FQGNSA in the germline V gene. CDR3 length equals 16 residues. The ends lost 5 bases at V and 13 bases at J; junction bases unmatched: 15.

Of note for this clonotype: This may stem from a read error, because a much larger clone lies one nucleotide away. V usage is TRBV7-2 and J usage is TRBJ2-4; 8 bases match TRBD1. The germline V gene encodes CDR1 SGHTA and CDR2 FQGNSA. CDR3 length: 15 amino acids. The junction had 11 bases not matched to a gene; V was cut back by 5 bases and J by 8 bases. As DNA, the CDR3 is TGTGCCAGCAGCCCCGGGGCAGGGGGCGTATACATTCAGTACTTC. Its protein product is CASSPGAGGVYIQYF.

Worth noting for this clonotype: A much bigger clone sits one base away, suggesting this may be a read error. This chain connects TRBV7-9 to TRBJ2-3; TRBD2 matches 11 bases. The trim removed 6 bases at V and 4 bases at J, leaving 3 bases unmatched. There are 14 residues in the CDR3. Germline assignment: CDR1 SEHNR and CDR2 FQNEAQ (reference sequence). The DNA for the CDR3 is TGTGCCAGCAGGGAACTAGCGGGAGCAGATACGCAGTATTTT. The encoded protein is CASRELAGADTQYF. The complete variable domain, with remaining parts taken from reference TRBV7-9 and TRBJ2-3, reads DTGVSQNPRHKITKRGQNVTFRCDPISEHNRLYWYRQTLGQGPEFLTYFQNEAQLEKSRLLSDRFSAERPKGSFSTLEIQRTEQGDSAMYLCASRELAGADTQYFGPGTRLTVL.

This chain joins TRBV5-6 and TRBJ2-7; possible D gene TRBD1, 5 bases. Trimming stripped 0 bases from V and 6 bases from J, with 10 bases between. The CDR3 is made up of 13 amino acids. Germline CDR1 SGHDT, CDR2 YYEEEE. CDR3 sequence (DNA): TGTGCCAGCAGCTTGGTCCCAGGGTTCGAGCAGTACTTC. Its protein is CASSLVPGFEQYF. Full variable domain (remainder filled in from reference TRBV5-6 and TRBJ2-7): DAGVTQSPTHLIKTRGQQVTLRCSPKSGHDTVSWYQQALGQGPQFIFQYYEEEERQRGNFPDRFSGHQFPNYSSELNVNALLLGDSALYLCASSLVPGFEQYFGPGTRLTVT.

This clonotype came up a few times. The chain carries TRBV7-2 and TRBJ2-3, with TRBD2 identical over 12 bases. Germline CDR1 is SGHTA and CDR2 is FQGNSA. The CDR3 length is 19 residues. With 5 bases clipped from V and 2 bases from J, the junction kept 14 bases outside the gene matches. CDR3 sequence: CASSLTTSGRSKATDTQYF. CDR3 in DNA: TGTGCCAGCAGCCTAACGACTAGCGGGAGATCAAAGGCCACAGATACGCAGTATTTT.

The table lists this clonotype with a few counts. The genes are TRBV5-1 and TRBJ1-2; no definite D call. The CDR3 spans 11 residues. Trimming left V 6 bases short and J 7 bases short, with 10 bases between. Germline CDR1 and CDR2: SGHRS and YFSETQ. In nucleotides, the CDR3 is TGCGCCAGCAAGGGAGTCCTTGGCTACACCTTC. Translation: CASKGVLGYTF.

The chain employs TRBV12-3 or TRBV12-4 and TRBJ2-1; TRBD2 might be the D (6 bases). The CDR3 is made up of 15 amino acids. The germline V and J ends were trimmed by 3 bases and 7 bases, with 16 bases remaining between them. The CDR3 loop reads CASSLGERAGNEQFF. In nucleotides, the CDR3 is TGTGCCAGCAGTTTGGGGGAGAGGGCGGGGAATGAGCAGTTCTTC.

As regards this clonotype: This clone may be a read error of a much larger clone one base away. The conserved final phenylalanine or tryptophan is absent from the CDR3, which likely points to a read error. The CDR3, as DNA: TGTGCCATCGCAATCGGGGGAGAGCAGTTCTTA. It is translated as CAIAIGGEQFL. The chain carries TRBV12-3 or TRBV12-4 and TRBJ2-1; weak D call: TRBD2 (6 bases). V was clipped by 10 bases and J by 10 bases, with 14 bases between them. The CDR3 runs to 11 residues.

V gene TRBV6-6 combines with J gene TRBJ2-7; TRBD2 matches 11 bases. Germline CDR1 MNHNY, CDR2 SVGAGI (reference sequence). This CDR3 has 14 amino acids. Trimming removed 6 bases from V and 7 bases from J; junction bases left unmatched: 8. Written as DNA, the CDR3 is TGTGCCAGCAGCCCCTCTGGGACTAGCGGTGAGCAGTACTTC. It codes for CASSPSGTSGEQYF.

This clonotype was found a few times. This may be a read error: a much more frequent sequence differs by one nucleotide. The chain uses TRBV7-6 and TRBJ2-1, with TRBD2 matching over 7 bases. The end of the DNA fits TRBJ2-7 better, so the J call may be wrong. The germline V gene encodes CDR1 SGHVS and CDR2 FNYEAQ. The CDR3 covers 15 residues. The CDR3 DNA follows: TGTGCCAGCAGCCCCTTGCGGGGGAGCTACAATGAGCAGTACTTC. This encodes CASSPLRGSYNEQYF.

The J gene is TRBJ1-3, the V gene TRBV5-5, with TRBD1 as a possible D gene (5 bases). V was cut by 4 bases and J by 0 bases, with 17 bases left in between. The germline V gene has CDR1 SGHKS and CDR2 YYEKEE (reference sequence). The CDR3 runs 17 residues. This CDR3 reads CASSLFQGPSSGNTIYF. The CDR3 DNA reads as TGTGCCAGCAGCCTTTTCCAGGGACCCAGCTCTGGAAACACCATATATTTT. The entire variable domain, with the rest obtained from reference TRBV5-5 and TRBJ1-3, is as follows: DAGVTQSPTHLIKTRGQQVTLRCSPISGHKSVSWYQQVLGQGPQFIFQYYEKEERGRGNFPDRFSARQFPNYSSELNVNALLLGDSALYLCASSLFQGPSSGNTIYFGEGSWLTVV.

The chain carries TRBV29-1 and TRBJ2-2, with 14 bases matching TRBD2. This CDR3 region has 17 residues. Germline V gene data show CDR1 as SQVTM and CDR2 as ANQGSEA. V lost 7 bases to trimming and J lost 5 bases; unmatched junction nucleotides: 12. The CDR3 protein is CSAHPGTSGRGTGELFF. The CDR3 DNA is TGCAGCGCCCATCCCGGGACTAGCGGGAGAGGTACCGGGGAGCTGTTTTTT.

The chain links TRBV11-1 to TRBJ2-5, with TRBD1 matching over 8 bases. The CDR3 sequence is 15 residues long. V trimming: 7 bases; J trimming: 5 bases; junction bases outside the gene matches: 12. Per the germline V gene, CDR1 is SGHAT and CDR2 is FQDESV (reference sequence). The CDR3 sequence: CASNDRGRSGETQYF. CDR3 DNA: TGTGCCAGCAACGACAGGGGAAGGAGTGGGGAGACCCAGTACTTC.

This sequence joins TRBV7-2 and TRBJ1-5, with unresolved D. V lost 9 bases and J lost 3, with 15 bases in between. The CDR3 length is 14 residues. Germline V gene sequence: CDR1 SGHTA, CDR2 FQGNSA. This chain's CDR3 is CASGGSKNNQPQHF. In DNA, the CDR3 is TGTGCCAGTGGTGGCTCTAAGAACAATCAGCCCCAGCATTTT.

This clonotype was seen a few times. The chain recombines TRBV7-2 with TRBJ1-6; no clear D. CDR1 is SGHTA, CDR2 FQGNSA, per germline. V was clipped by 1 base and J by 8 bases, with 18 bases between them. The CDR3 runs to 17 residues. This CDR3 is CASSLGHRGLEDSPLHF. Written as DNA, the CDR3 is TGTGCCAGCAGCTTAGGACATCGAGGCCTTGAGGATTCACCCCTCCACTTT.

This clonotype was recorded a few times. V is TRBV9 and J is TRBJ2-5, with TRBD2 matching 8 bases. The CDR3 sequence is 14 residues long. The ends lost 0 bases at V and 4 bases at J; junction bases unmatched: 2. Germline lookup yields CDR1 SGDLS and CDR2 YYNGEE. CDR3 sequence (DNA): TGTGCCAGCAGCGTAGACCTAGCGGGAGAGACCCAGTACTTC. Encoded protein: CASSVDLAGETQYF.

The CDR3 DNA sequence: TGTGCCAGCAGCCGGACAGGCAGGAGCTCCTACGAGCAGTACTTC. Translation gives CASSRTGRSSYEQYF. The chain carries TRBV7-9 and TRBJ2-7; 7 nucleotides agree with TRBD1. Germline V gene data show CDR1 as SEHNR and CDR2 as FQNEAQ (reference sequence). With V trimmed by 5 bases and J by 0 bases, 7 bases remained unmatched. The CDR3 consists of 15 residues.